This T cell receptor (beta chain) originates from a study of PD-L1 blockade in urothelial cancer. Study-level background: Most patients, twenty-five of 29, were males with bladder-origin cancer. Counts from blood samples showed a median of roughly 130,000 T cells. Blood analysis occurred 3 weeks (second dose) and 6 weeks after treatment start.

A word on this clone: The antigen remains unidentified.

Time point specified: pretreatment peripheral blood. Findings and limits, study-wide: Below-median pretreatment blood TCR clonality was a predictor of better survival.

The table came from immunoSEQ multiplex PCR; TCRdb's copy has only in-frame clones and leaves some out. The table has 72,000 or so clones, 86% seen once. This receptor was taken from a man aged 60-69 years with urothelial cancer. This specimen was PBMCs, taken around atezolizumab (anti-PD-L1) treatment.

CDR3 DNA sequence: TGTGCCAGCAGTGACCAGGGTCCCTACAATGAGCAGTTCTTC. Encoded protein: CASSDQGPYNEQFF. This chain links TRBV2 with TRBJ2-1; possibly TRBD1 for D (5 bases). The CDR3 covers 14 residues. Trimming cost V 3 bases and J 2 bases, with 8 bases left between them. Germline-derived CDR1 and CDR2 are SNHLY and FYNNEI.